Shown below are 8 T cell receptor beta chains from a single sample sequenced in a study of cytomegalovirus exposure and HLA in healthy donors. With 60 Vbeta and 13 Jbeta primers, the PCR was carried out. Clones were sequenced by immunoSEQ multiplex PCR, and TCRdb holds only the in-frame ones, with some missing. The data contain about 160,000 clones, 55% to 70% of them singletons. Sequenced input: PBMCs. These receptors came from a woman aged 40-49 years in good health and CMV-seropositive.

V and J are TRBV2 and TRBJ2-1; 10 nucleotides line up with TRBD2. The CDR3 covers 16 residues. CDR1 SNHLY and CDR2 FYNNEI come from the germline V gene. With 6 bases clipped from V and 6 bases from J, the junction kept 11 bases outside the gene matches. CDR3 protein: CASRVELLAGPNEQFF. For the CDR3, the DNA is TGTGCCAGCAGAGTCGAATTACTAGCGGGACCCAATGAGCAGTTCTTC.

This clone has a count of ten or more. The V gene is TRBV19, the J gene TRBJ1-4; the D gene is possibly TRBD1 (6 bases). Germline-derived CDR1 and CDR2 are LNHDA and SQIVND (reference sequence). This CDR3 is 15 amino acids long. Trimming removed 3 bases from V and 3 bases from J, with 11 bases in between. The CDR3 bases are TGTGCCAGTAGTATTCAGGGGATGTCTAATGAAAAACTGTTTTTT. Its protein product is CASSIQGMSNEKLFF.

The chain recombines TRBV11-2 with TRBJ2-5, with D tentatively TRBD1 (6 bases). The length of the CDR3 is 13 residues. The V end lost 5 bases, the J end lost 11 bases, and 18 bases lay between the germline ends. Germline lookup yields CDR1 SGHAT and CDR2 FQNNGV. In nucleotides, the CDR3 is TGTGCCAGCAGCCCAGGAACAGGGTGGGAGCAGTACTTC. Protein product: CASSPGTGWEQYF.

The gene calls are TRBV18 and TRBJ1-1, with D hard to call. CDR1 and CDR2 from the germline V gene are KGHSH and LQKENI. The CDR3 spans 14 residues. Trimming stripped 2 bases from V and 3 bases from J, with 10 bases between. The CDR3 is CASSPSISDTEAFF. DNA for the CDR3: TGTGCCAGCTCACCATCCATTTCGGACACTGAAGCTTTCTTT.

The chain carries TRBV6-5 and TRBJ1-4; 7 bases are shared with TRBD1. The CDR3 loop spans 15 amino acids. Per germline, CDR1 MNHEY and CDR2 SVGAGI. The J segment lost 4 bases and the V segment lost 7 bases, leaving 9 bases of the junction unmatched. CDR3: CASNRIRGINEKLFF. Written as DNA, the CDR3 is TGTGCCAGCAATCGCATCAGGGGGATTAATGAAAAACTGTTTTTT.

This chain links TRBV7-2 with TRBJ2-7; D is perhaps TRBD1 (5 bases). The CDR3 length is 14 residues. Germline lookup yields CDR1 SGHTA and CDR2 FQGNSA. V lost 5 bases to trimming and J lost 0 bases, with 11 bases between them. The CDR3 sequence is CASSREQGSYEQYF. CDR3 coding DNA: TGTGCCAGCAGCCGAGAGCAGGGCTCCTACGAGCAGTACTTC.

V gene TRBV7-3 combines with J gene TRBJ1-2, with 11 bases identical to TRBD1. The CDR3 consists of 15 residues. CDR1 and CDR2 from the germline V gene are SGHTA and FQGTGA. The trim removed 3 bases at V and 4 bases at J, leaving 4 bases unmatched. In DNA form, the CDR3 reads TGTGCCAGCAGCTTGGGACAGGGGGGGGGCTATGGCTACACCTTC. Protein product: CASSLGQGGGYGYTF.

The chain couples TRBV5-1 to TRBJ2-5; weak D call: TRBD2 (5 bases). The DNA matches TRBJ2-7 better at its end, which makes the J call doubtful. The germline CDR1 and CDR2 sequences are SGHRS and YFSETQ. CDR3 size: 13 residues. CDR3 in DNA: TGCGCCAGCAGCCAGGACGGGGACTACGAGCAGTACTTC. It codes for CASSQDGDYEQYF.